The entry below gives a single T cell receptor (beta chain) sequence along with its context. The sample originates from a study of cytomegalovirus exposure and HLA in healthy donors. The CDR3 runs to 15 residues. V shed 3 bases and J 7 bases; nucleotides not matched to a gene: 10. Germline V gene data show CDR1 as LNHDA and CDR2 as SQIVND (reference sequence). TCRdb's copy holds only in-frame clones and misses some; the assay was immunoSEQ multiplex PCR. The sample consists of about 130,000 clones, over 85% of them appearing once. This TCR came from a man in his thirties or forties in good health and CMV-seronegative. The genes are TRBV19 and TRBJ1-2; TRBD1 matches 8 bases. The material sequenced was PBMCs. DNA of the CDR3: TGTGCCAGTAGTATCGCCCAGGGGGCAGAGCGTGGCTACACCTTC. Translating gives CASSIAQGAERGYTF.